The clone carrying this T cell receptor (beta chain) was detected once. As yet, its antigen is unknown. This entry is derived from a study of cytomegalovirus exposure and HLA in healthy donors. Study-wide context: Among the 398 genotyped donors, 70% to 85% were placed in the Caucasian-associated ancestry cluster. Study-wide findings and caveats: Reportedly, fewer N-insertions than the approximately 680-donor mean appeared in an Asian-associated ancestry cluster in a later analysis.

This PCR relied on a set of 60 Vbeta primers and 13 Jbeta primers. Clones were read by immunoSEQ multiplex PCR, and TCRdb kept only the in-frame ones, dropping some. Here the sample spans about 160,000 clones, around 80% being singletons. The CDR3 has 16 amino acids. Trimming removed 4 bases at V and 0 bases at J, with 16 bases between. Germline V CDR1 and CDR2: PRHDT, FYEKMQ (reference sequence). This clonotype was obtained from a man younger than 30 in good health and CMV-seronegative. The specimen sequenced was PBMCs. The chain couples TRBV13 to TRBJ2-7; a possible D gene is TRBD1 (5 bases). The CDR3 DNA reads TGTGCCAGCAGCTCATCAGGGATATGGAGCTCCTACGAGCAGTACTTC. Its protein is CASSSSGIWSSYEQYF.